Below are 10 T cell receptor beta chains sequenced from a single sample in a study of cytomegalovirus exposure and HLA in healthy donors. 60 Vbeta and 13 Jbeta primers were used in PCR. Assay: immunoSEQ multiplex PCR; the TCRdb copy retains only in-frame clones and omits some. In all, the sample yields some 120,000 clones. Sequencing was done on a sample of PBMCs. Every receptor here comes from a man aged 30-40 years in good health and CMV-seronegative.

The gene calls are TRBV4-3 and TRBJ2-4; TRBD2 is a possible D gene (5 bases). V was cut by 2 bases and J by 5 bases, with 22 bases left in between. The CDR3 is 18 residues long. Looked up from germline, CDR1 is LGHNA and CDR2 is YSLEER. The CDR3 region is CASSQRWKGPEEENIQYF. The CDR3, as DNA: TGCGCCAGCAGCCAAAGATGGAAAGGTCCCGAGGAGGAAAACATTCAGTACTTC.

For this clone: This sample includes further DNA sequences coding for the same CDR3. The chain carries TRBV19 and TRBJ1-1; D perhaps matches TRBD1 (6 bases). V shed 2 bases and J shed 8 bases, with 9 bases lying between them. Germline-derived CDR1 and CDR2 are LNHDA and SQIVND (reference sequence). This CDR3 contains 12 residues. The CDR3 is CASSILQGEAFF. CDR3 in DNA: TGTGCCAGTAGTATATTACAGGGCGAAGCTTTCTTT.

The chain links TRBV29-1 to TRBJ2-3, with unresolved D. Germline V gives CDR1 SQVTM, CDR2 ANQGSEA. Trimming removed 0 bases at V and 11 bases at J, with 9 bases between. The CDR3 sequence is 11 residues long. In nucleotides, the CDR3 is TGCAGCGTTGAAGATCGAGGTTTGCAGTATTTT. As protein: CSVEDRGLQYF.

The chain recombines TRBV27 with TRBJ1-2; 8 bases are shared with TRBD1. With 5 bases clipped from V and 6 bases from J, the junction kept 5 bases outside the gene matches. Germline loops: CDR1 MNHEY, CDR2 SMNVEV (reference sequence). This CDR3 comprises 13 residues. CDR3 in amino acids: CASSQTGVHGYTF. The CDR3 DNA reads TGTGCCAGCAGTCAGACAGGGGTGCATGGCTACACCTTC.

This chain links TRBV28 with TRBJ2-2, with D unclear. In germline, CDR1 is MDHEN, CDR2 SYDVKM. Deletions cut 5 bases from V and 5 bases from J, with 6 bases between. The length of the CDR3 is 12 residues. DNA of the CDR3: TGTGCCAGCAGTCTTCGGACCGGGGAGCTGTTTTTT. This encodes CASSLRTGELFF. The complete variable domain, with remaining parts taken from reference TRBV28 and TRBJ2-2, reads DVKVTQSSRYLVKRTGEKVFLECVQDMDHENMFWYRQDPGLGLRLIYFSYDVKMKEKGDIPEGYSVSREKKERFSLILESASTNQTSMYLCASSLRTGELFFGEGSRLTVL.

The chain recombines TRBV29-1 with TRBJ2-1, with D perhaps matching TRBD1 (6 bases). V lost 3 bases and J lost 3, with 18 bases in between. This CDR3 spans 16 amino acids. Germline loops: CDR1 SQVTM, CDR2 ANQGSEA. The CDR3, as DNA: TGCAGCGTTGATGGGGACGACAGGCCCCTCTACAATGAGCAGTTCTTC. Translated, it gives CSVDGDDRPLYNEQFF.

The CDR3 loop is CASSSDSSNTGELFF. The CDR3 region has the DNA TGTGCCAGCAGCTCGGACAGCTCGAACACCGGGGAGCTGTTTTTT. The chain joins TRBV7-8 to TRBJ2-2; tentative D call: TRBD1 (6 bases). This CDR3 region has 15 residues. V shed 4 bases and J shed 0 bases, with 9 bases lying between them. Per germline, CDR1 SGHVS and CDR2 FQNEAQ.

The chain combines TRBV28 with TRBJ2-7; no clear D. From germline, CDR1 is MDHEN and CDR2 SYDVKM. V was clipped by 5 bases and J by 2 bases, with 13 bases between them. The CDR3 spans 14 residues. CDR3 bases: TGTGCCAGCAGTACCCGAGTCACCCCCTACGAGCAGTACTTC. As protein: CASSTRVTPYEQYF.

V usage is TRBV6-6 and J usage is TRBJ1-1; tentative D call: TRBD1 (5 bases). This CDR3 is built from 14 residues. The germline gives CDR1 MNHNY, CDR2 SVGAGI (reference sequence). Trimming stripped 7 bases from V and 0 bases from J, with 12 bases between. The CDR3, as DNA: TGTGCCAGCATCCCCAGGGAAGTGAACACTGAAGCTTTCTTT. This encodes CASIPREVNTEAFF.

V and J are TRBV11-2 and TRBJ2-1; 7 bases fit TRBD1. Unmatched junction bases numbered 6, after V lost 3 bases and J lost 7 bases. Germline V gene sequence: CDR1 SGHAT, CDR2 FQNNGV. CDR3 size: 14 residues. The CDR3 region has the DNA TGTGCCAGCAGCTTCGACAGGGTTGTAAATGAGCAGTTCTTC. This encodes CASSFDRVVNEQFF.